This record covers a single T cell receptor beta chain. Antigen unknown. The PCR ran on 60 Vbeta and 13 Jbeta primers. Sequencing used immunoSEQ multiplex PCR; TCRdb keeps in-frame clones, though not all of them. The sample holds under 200,000 clones, around 81% seen once. The CDR3 covers 16 residues. Trimming took 2 bases from V and 5 from J, leaving 15 bases between them. Germline CDR1 LGHNA, CDR2 YNFKEQ. The source of the sample is a study of cytomegalovirus exposure and HLA in healthy donors. Study-wide results and caveats: The authors later found TCR association rates varying by HLA locus, with DRB1 most and HLA-C fewest. High sensitivity and specificity were reportedly achieved when the classifier diagnosed cytomegalovirus status. In a later analysis, the majority of CMV-associated beta chains seemingly showed HLA restriction.

The sample consisted of PBMCs. The V gene is TRBV4-2, the J gene TRBJ2-2, with D perhaps matching TRBD2 (6 bases). The sequence was collected from a man aged 40-55 years in good health and CMV-seronegative. The CDR3 protein is CASSQLGGVKTGELFF. Here the CDR3 DNA reads TGTGCCAGCAGCCAACTGGGGGGAGTAAAGACCGGGGAGCTGTTTTTT.